These 11 T cell receptor beta chains came from one sample sequenced in a study of OX40 agonist ivuxolimab in advanced cancers. Assay: immunoSEQ multiplex PCR; the TCRdb copy retains only in-frame clones and omits some. The repertoire holds 30,000 to 40,000 clones, with nearly 85% as singletons. Sequencing used CD4+ or CD8+ T cells sorted from blood, obtained in a trial of the OX40 agonist ivuxolimab. The receptors were gathered from an adult with an advanced solid tumor such as melanoma, head and neck, liver or kidney cancer.

V is TRBV7-6 and J is TRBJ1-1; no clear D gene. V lost 2 bases, J lost 4 bases, and 11 bases lay in between. CDR3 size: 14 residues. CDR1 SGHVS and CDR2 FNYEAQ come from the germline V gene. CDR3 bases: TGTGCCAGCAGCTTAAAAGGGTTTGGCACTGAAGCTTTCTTT. Protein product: CASSLKGFGTEAFF.

The chain employs TRBV19 and TRBJ2-1; the match to TRBD1 covers 8 bases. J was trimmed by 3 bases and V by 10 bases; bases with no gene match: 5. The CDR3 extends over 13 amino acids. Germline V CDR1 and CDR2: LNHDA, SQIVND (reference sequence). The CDR3 bases are TGTGCCACCTCCGGACAGGGCTACAATGAGCAGTTCTTC. As protein: CATSGQGYNEQFF. Full variable domain (outside the CDR3, taken from reference TRBV19 and TRBJ2-1): DGGITQSPKYLFRKEGQNVTLSCEQNLNHDAMYWYRQDPGQGLRLIYYSQIVNDFQKGDIAEGYSVSREKKESFPLTVTSAQKNPTAFYLCATSGQGYNEQFFGPGTRLTVL.

The chain uses TRBV9 and TRBJ2-5; D uncertain. V was clipped by 0 bases and J by 0 bases, with 6 bases between them. Germline lookup yields CDR1 SGDLS and CDR2 YYNGEE. The CDR3 loop spans 14 amino acids. CDR3 bases: TGTGCCAGCAGCGTAGATAGAAACCAAGAGACCCAGTACTTC. Its protein is CASSVDRNQETQYF.

The rearrangement joins TRBV9 to TRBJ2-1; 11 nucleotides align to TRBD1. Germline V lookup: CDR1 SGDLS, CDR2 YYNGEE. The CDR3 loop spans 14 amino acids. The V gene end was trimmed by 3 bases and the J gene end by 6 bases; junction bases not matched to a gene: 2. CDR3 region: CASSAGTGGNEQFF. The CDR3 bases are TGTGCCAGCAGCGCTGGGACAGGGGGCAATGAGCAGTTCTTC.

The V gene is TRBV4-1, the J gene TRBJ2-7, with TRBD2 matching 9 bases. In germline, CDR1 is MGHRA, CDR2 YSYEKL. The CDR3 extends over 15 amino acids. V dropped 6 bases and J dropped 6; count of bases not matched to a gene: 12. The CDR3 reads CASSPLRAGGPEQYF. The CDR3 DNA reads as TGCGCCAGCAGTCCCCTCCGAGCGGGAGGCCCCGAGCAGTACTTC.

The V gene is TRBV4-3, the J gene TRBJ1-1; no clear D. The germline V gene encodes CDR1 LGHNA and CDR2 YSLEER. V lost 6 bases and J lost 0, with 8 bases in between. This CDR3 is built from 13 residues. The CDR3 region has the DNA TGCGCCAGCAGTCTGCGGATGAACACTGAAGCTTTCTTT. It translates to CASSLRMNTEAFF.

The chain uses TRBV4-3 and TRBJ2-7; 10 bases agree with TRBD1. Germline V lookup: CDR1 LGHNA, CDR2 YSLEER. CDR3 size: 15 residues. The V segment lost 3 bases and the J segment 4 bases; nucleotides outside the gene matches: 6. The CDR3 DNA sequence: TGCGCCAGCAGCCACCAAGACAGGGGGCAGTACGAGCAGTACTTC. Its protein product is CASSHQDRGQYEQYF.

V and J are TRBV19 and TRBJ1-5; D gene ambiguous. The CDR3 has 15 residues. The ends were cut back, 3 bases at V and 0 bases at J, with 9 bases in the middle. CDR1 is LNHDA and CDR2 is SQIVND in the germline V gene (reference sequence). This chain's CDR3 is CASSIIRYSNQPQHF. The CDR3 DNA follows: TGTGCCAGTAGTATCATCAGGTATAGCAATCAGCCCCAGCATTTT.

This chain uses TRBV7-9 with TRBJ2-5, with TRBD1 matching over 7 bases. CDR3 length: 15 amino acids. Germline values: CDR1 SEHNR, CDR2 FQNEAQ (reference sequence). The V segment lost 4 bases and the J segment 1 base; nucleotides outside the gene matches: 6. The CDR3 nucleotides read TGTGCCAGCAGCTCAGACAGGGCCCCCCAAGAGACCCAGTACTTC. Its protein product is CASSSDRAPQETQYF.

The table lists this clone with a few counts. The chain has TRBV7-2 and TRBJ2-5; 9 nucleotides agree with TRBD2. V gave up 5 bases and J gave up 1 base; unmatched junction bases: 14. This CDR3 is 18 amino acids long. Germline assignment: CDR1 SGHTA and CDR2 FQGNSA. For the CDR3, the DNA is TGTGCCAGCAGCCCCGGACTAGCGTTCTCAGGGGTCCAAGAGACCCAGTACTTC. Translation: CASSPGLAFSGVQETQYF.

The genes are TRBV7-1 and TRBJ2-7, with D tentatively TRBD1 (8 bases). TRBV7-1 is recorded as an ORF, its role being uncertain. The V end was cut by 4 bases, the J end by 4 bases, with 20 bases between. This CDR3 contains 16 residues. CDR3 in DNA: TGTGCCAGCAGCTTAACCGGACAGGGAGGGATGTACGAGCAGTACTTC. Protein sequence: CASSLTGQGGMYEQYF.